Described below is a single T cell receptor beta chain sequence and its context. What antigen it recognizes has not been identified. The sample holds no much larger clone one base away, and base qualities are not on file. These data come from a study of blood T cell repertoires in COVID-19 (dated by TCRdb to 2020 to 2022). Regarding the complete study: The collaborator samples originated in the United States, Italy and Spain and spanned the acute and convalescent phases of COVID-19. Where available, HLA class I and class II types were taken from metadata supplied by the sample provider and were not determined by assay-based typing. Subjects who had been exposed to COVID-19, were actively infected with it, or had recovered from it provided the deeply sampled blood TCRbeta repertoires that made up the dataset. The prospective study material was composed of cDNA or gDNA derived from T cells, B-cell-depleted T cells, or PBMCs. Nearly every sample came with metadata listing a de-identified subject ID, COVID-19 status, age in years and sex. The repertoires were released in a freely available public database meant as a resource for research on the immune response to SARS-CoV-2. The samples were drawn from the first 160 participants of the ongoing ImmuneRACE study and from roughly 1,300 subjects provided by 6 global collaborators.

TCRbeta CDR3 regions were amplified from genomic DNA using the immunoSEQ Assay, a bias-controlled multiplex PCR. On the study's bioinformatics: The number of nucleated cells in each sample was estimated by amplification of reference gene primers within the assay. To quantify the absolute abundance of each unique TCRbeta CDR3 rearrangement, sequence reads were collapsed and filtered. For each sample, productive Simpson clonality was calculated as the square root of Simpson's diversity index over productive rearrangements. TCRdb stores this immuneACCESS table with in-frame sequences only. Part of the clones is absent; in the studies checked, under half of the shortfall reflects unresolved V genes, and no reason is known for the rest. V and J calls and clone size are as listed in that table; D and trimming were resolved from the DNA. This sample is represented by 250,000 to 350,000 clones; 87% of them were singletons. Of the sample, approximately 6% falls within the top ten clones.

CDR3 length: 14 amino acids, cysteine to phenylalanine. Only CDR3 DNA is held: 42 bases, read in frame from base 1. CDR1 and CDR2 are read off the germline V gene (reference sequence) as GTSNPN and SVGIG. The junction shows trimming of 4 bases on V and 0 bases on J, plus 10 bases between the germline ends. Summary of the overall study and its limitations: Clinical and demographic metadata were provided uncurated, with the amount varying by source and participant.

Enrolling through a virtual design, the prospective study's participants ranged in age from about 18 to 100 years and lived across some 22 United States geographic areas. Cohort assignment in the prospective study relied on participant-reported clinical history from a screening survey and a study questionnaire. Recovered participants in ImmuneRACE Cohort 3 were defined by two consecutive negative NP/OP PCR tests, clearance by a healthcare professional, or resolution of symptoms. Each participant in the prospective study had whole blood, serum and a nasopharyngeal or oropharyngeal swab collected by mobile phlebotomists. Additional blood draws and questionnaires over an approximately two-month period could optionally be provided by prospective study participants. Before DNA extraction, blood samples from the prospective study were shipped at room temperature or frozen.

Sequencing used PBMCs or T cells enriched from blood (not recorded which). The clonotype originates from a woman in her thirties who had recovered from COVID-19. This chain is built from TRBV30 and TRBJ1-5, with no confidently assigned D gene. The bases are TGTGCCTGGAATGACGGAGCTAGCAATCAGCCCCAGCATTTT. Translated, this gives CAWNDGASNQPQHF.